This T cell receptor beta chain was obtained from a study of Ad26.COV2.S vaccination and SARS-CoV-2 variants. A remark on this clone: The antigen is undetermined.

The protocol was immunoSEQ multiplex PCR, while the TCRdb copy is restricted to in-frame clones and leaves out a portion. Here the sample spans about 180,000 clones, around 88% being singletons. Germline V gene lookup returns CDR1 SGHAT and CDR2 FQNNGV. The CDR3 totals 12 residues. V was cut by 5 bases and J by 8 bases, with 10 bases left in between. Regarding the study as a whole: People who got the vaccine had more spike-specific TCR breadth than people who got placebo. It was found that vaccine and placebo recipients had similar non-spike TCR breadth. Breadth and depth estimates from TCRs may understate total T cell responses. A substantial breadth of spike-specific CD8+ and CD4+ T cell responses after vaccination has been reported.

The origin of this receptor is a human donor who had recovered from COVID-19. This sample comprised peripheral blood, obtained after recovery from COVID-19. The chain couples TRBV11-2 to TRBJ2-4; a possible D gene is TRBD2 (6 bases). The CDR3 DNA sequence: TGTGCCAGCAGCGGGGGGTCTGACATTCAGTACTTC. As protein: CASSGGSDIQYF.